Given below is one T cell receptor (beta chain) in context. Its antigen remains undetermined. No quality values exist for individual bases; no much larger clone is one base distant. This sample is drawn from a study of cytomegalovirus exposure and HLA in healthy donors (dated by TCRdb to 2015 to 2018). Notes on the research overall: An earlier analysis of roughly 610 of the donors reported about 300 Gb of sequence data and around 100 million unique TCR beta sequences obtained from about 179 million T cells. HLA typing covered class I and class II loci at four-digit resolution. Rather than using new phenotypic data, the later analysis identified candidate immune exposures from TCR beta sequences and from how often those sequences occurred across donors. The study profiled the T cell repertoires of around 700 subjects by immunosequencing and related them to cytomegalovirus serostatus. High-throughput TCR immunosequencing, statistical association of individual TCRs with disease status, and machine learning were combined to predict cytomegalovirus infection status. All discovery cohort repertoires had been generated using a single sequencing platform. In a later genetic analysis, genome-wide SNP genotypes for about 65% of the 666 donors were used, and that subset was treated as a discovery cohort. Donor age, sex, ethnicity and CMV serostatus were collected together with the repertoire data. The study aimed to test whether cataloging public T cell receptors could reveal signatures of past pathogen exposure. Among the roughly 430 genotyped donors, 75% to 90% belonged to the genetic ancestry cluster associated with self-reported Caucasian donors. Four to six DR-DQ haplotypes were handled as single units for association and clustering, since linkage in the cohort was strong. Along with the approximately 700-subject first cohort, a separate validation cohort of around 120 different subjects was used. In a later analysis, previously published TCR beta repertoires from 666 donors were re-analyzed and high-resolution HLA genotyping was added so that TCR occurrence patterns could be studied. To decide whether each TCR beta V gene segment behaved as functional or pseudogenic, an earlier analysis of some 580 of the donors relied on high-throughput TCR beta sequencing. Typing coverage differed by locus: A, B, C, DRB1 and DQB1 were typed in roughly 620-630 donors, DQA1 in about 500, DPA1 in 600 to 610, and DPB1 in about 450. An early release covering roughly 640 HLA-typed donors comprised roughly 300 gigabases of sequencing data and 85 million or so unique TCR sequences. Among approximately 370 genotyped donors of the cohort, an average of approximately 200,000 unique TCR beta nucleotide sequences was sequenced per donor, of which roughly 17% were non-productive.

The library was generated by the immunoSEQ multiplex PCR assay. A mixture of 60 forward primers for TCR Vbeta segments and 13 reverse primers for TCR Jbeta segments was used in the multiplex PCR. The CDR3 region of rearranged TCR beta genes was amplified from genomic DNA by a multiplex PCR assay. On the Illumina HiSeq System, the amplified TCR beta libraries were sequenced as 87-base-pair reads. As for the original processing: Across the 500 to 850 repertoires, a later analysis counted roughly 84 million unique TCR beta chains, 9.5 million to 12 million of which were shared by at least two donors. Raw reads were error-corrected and collapsed into unique sequences with a nearest-neighbor algorithm that merged closely related sequences to remove PCR and sequencing errors. V, D and J gene segments were assigned by aligning CDR3 sequences to IMGT reference sequences. For a sequence to be retained, a match of at least six nucleotides to both a V gene segment and a J gene segment was required. A rearrangement was called productive if the CDR3 had no stop codons and remained in frame with V and J, and every other rearrangement was called non-productive. CDR3 was defined according to IMGT convention as the region running from the second conserved V-encoded cysteine to the conserved J-encoded phenylalanine. In an earlier analysis of around 540 of the donors, sequences lacking an unambiguous match to a single V gene segment were excluded. In an earlier analysis of roughly 600 of the donors, a V segment was called functional when productive rearrangements were above 56.7%, and segregating when the standard deviation between donors exceeded 5%. A statistical classification framework was developed to diagnose cytomegalovirus status using the catalog of TCR beta chain sequences. In a later analysis, TCR nucleotide sequences were compared against IMGT/GENE-DB human TR gene sequences so that V and J genes could be assigned. A later analysis assigned CDR3 sequences and most-parsimonious VDJ recombination scenarios with the TCRdist pipeline. In a later analysis, every TCR beta chain was defined by the combination of its CDR3 amino acid sequence and its V-gene family, and reads without a unique V-gene family were dropped. As a way to deal with suspected cross-contamination and a sequencing artifact, a later analysis dropped under 600 nucleotide sequences that were highly shared and had low generation probability. In a later analysis, a clonal expansion index for each public chain was calculated from normalized within-repertoire ranks of inferred template counts. In a later analysis, generation probabilities were computed using a VDJ recombination model fitted to out-of-frame rearrangements, and the results were checked against IGoR. A later analysis scored TCR-TCR, TCR-HLA and TCR-CMV co-occurrence with hypergeometric tests, applying a repertoire-size bias correction to TCR pairs. A later analysis estimated false discovery rates by permuting HLA or CMV assignments 20 times. In a later analysis, co-occurring TCRs were grouped using DBSCAN, and TCRdist sequence similarity was added for clustering within HLA-allele-positive subsets. Repertoires with fewer than 30,000 or more than 120,000 public chains, plus five repertoires with anomalous nucleotide sharing, were excluded from co-occurrence clustering. The source is immuneACCESS, and TCRdb retained only in-frame sequences with V and J called. Part of the clones is not carried over; for the studies checked, unresolved V genes explain less than half of this, and the remainder is unexplained. That table supplies the V and J calls and clone size; D and trimming were determined from the DNA. The sample table lists 150,000 to 200,000 clones, around 87% of them with a count of one. 1.5% to 2% of the sample lies in the top ten.

Spanning cysteine to phenylalanine, the CDR3 consists of 12 amino acids. The sequence is cut down to CDR3 DNA, 36 bases in frame from base 1. For CDR1 and CDR2, the germline V gene lists SGHRS and YFSETQ. V and J lose 6 bases and 1 base, and a span of 7 bases separates them. In total, 666 healthy bone marrow donors made up the cohort. At the time of sampling, all cohort members were nominally healthy, though unrecorded immune exposures were likely present. The donor tested CMV seronegative and was one of the 352 seronegative cohort members. A peripheral blood sample was provided by each donor, and peripheral blood mononuclear cells were used for TCR beta sequencing. Genomic DNA extraction from the blood cell samples was performed with the Qiagen DNeasy Blood Extraction Kit. On the study overall, not on this receptor specifically: A later genetic analysis reported fewer N-insertions in productive TCRs among donors in an Asian-associated ancestry cluster than the approximately 670-donor mean. In a later analysis, most CMV-associated TCR beta chains were found to appear HLA-restricted, with HLA associations seemingly driven largely by CMV exposure. Sequencing depth was assumed to be roughly uniform across donors in the presence/absence analyses, though that assumption may not hold. Cytomegalovirus status was reported to be diagnosed by the classifier with high specificity and sensitivity in both the original and validation cohorts. Some IMGT-functional V segments, including TRBV6-2 and TRBV6-3, could not be distinguished by the 87-base-pair reads and were therefore excluded. The authors suggested that the approach could potentially be extended to other disease states and immunological phenotypes. While some public TCRs were present in many individuals, most TCR sequences turned up only very rarely across donors. A later analysis associated about 18,000 TCR beta sequences with specific HLA alleles at a false discovery rate of 0.05. Strong co-occurrence of HLA alleles, especially DR and DQ, made assigning TCR associations to individual alleles difficult. A group of highly shared sequence variants was considered likely to be a technical artifact of the sequencing pipeline. Three of the identified cytomegalovirus-associated TCR beta chains were confirmed in vitro to be specific for cytomegalovirus antigens. V-gene and J-gene trimming of TCR beta chains was associated with a missense DCLRE1C variant in a later genetic analysis, and the association was replicated in an independent cohort. In the study, some 160 TCR beta chains were listed as associated with cytomegalovirus. Because HLA typing was missing for some donors at each locus, association tests included only the typed subset. An earlier analysis of 587 of the donors showed that most TCR beta V segments appeared in productive rearrangements either about 87% or about 30% of the time, which broadly matched IMGT annotations. Approximately 18 rarely observed V segments, including chromosome 9 orphons, were excluded from the earlier analysis of some 590 of the donors because counts were too low. A further reported finding was that TCR beta sequences accurately predicted the HLA-A and HLA-B alleles for most subjects in the first cohort. In a later analysis, HLA-associated TCR beta chains were found to be more clonally expanded and to have lower generation probabilities than equally common non-associated chains. Linkage disequilibrium might explain the correlated functional status among segregating V segments, but an unknown experimental factor could not be excluded. CMV serostatus was the only immune exposure information available for the cohort. A later analysis found that TCR association rates varied across HLA loci, with DRB1 alleles showing the most associated TCRs and HLA-C alleles the fewest. In this cohort, only TCR beta chains were sequenced, and detectable features were limited by the absence of alpha or paired-chain data. In a later analysis, several top co-occurrence clusters were reported to appear linked to parvovirus B19, influenza, CMV and Epstein-Barr virus.

This chain is built from TRBV5-1 and TRBJ2-5; no D gene is confidently identified. The sequence was collected from a woman younger than 30 in good health and CMV-seronegative. Specimen: PBMCs. The CDR3 amino acid sequence is: CASTLGQETQYF. The nucleotide sequence reads TGCGCCAGCACCCTCGGCCAAGAGACCCAGTACTTC. Outside the CDR3, residues come from the reference TRBV5-1 and TRBJ2-5 proteins, so the full variable domain is: KAGVTQTPRYLIKTRGQQVTLSCSPISGHRSVSWYQQTPGQGLQFLFEYFSETQRNKGNFPGRFSGRQFSNSRSEMNVSTLELGDSALYLCASTLGQETQYFGPGTRLLVL.